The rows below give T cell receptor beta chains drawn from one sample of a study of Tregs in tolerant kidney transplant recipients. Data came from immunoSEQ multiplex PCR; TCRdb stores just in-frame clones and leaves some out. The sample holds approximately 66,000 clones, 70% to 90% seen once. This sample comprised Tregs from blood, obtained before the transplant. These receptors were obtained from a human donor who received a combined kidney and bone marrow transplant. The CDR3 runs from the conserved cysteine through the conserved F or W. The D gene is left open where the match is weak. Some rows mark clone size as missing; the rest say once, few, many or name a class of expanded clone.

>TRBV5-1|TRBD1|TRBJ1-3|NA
TGCGCCAGCAGCTTGGCCGTGGGACAGGGAAACACCATATATTTT
CASSLAVGQGNTIYF
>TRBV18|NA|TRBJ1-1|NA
TGTGCCAGCTCACCATCAGGGGTCGGTACTGAAGCTTTCTTT
CASSPSGVGTEAFF
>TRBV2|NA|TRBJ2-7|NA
TGTGCCAGCAGTGACGTGACAGTCTCCTACGAGCAGTACTTC
CASSDVTVSYEQYF
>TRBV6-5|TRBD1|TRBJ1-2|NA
TGTGCCAGTCGGGGGCAGGGGGGTGGCTACACCTTC
CASRGQGGGYTF
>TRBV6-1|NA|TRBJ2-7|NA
TGTGCCAGCAGTGCCTTCTACGAGCAGTACTTC
CASSAFYEQYF
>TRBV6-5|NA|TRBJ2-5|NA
TGTGCCAGCAGTTACTCGTTCCGGGACGCAAAATCGCACTTC
CASSYSFRDAKSHF
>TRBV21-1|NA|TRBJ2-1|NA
TGTGCCAGCAGCAAAGCTGGTCCACAGCGGGACGGGAATGAGCAGTTCTTC
CASSKAGPQRDGNEQFF
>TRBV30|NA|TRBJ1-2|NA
TGTGCCTGGATTTCCCTCGTAGCGGGGTATGGCTACACCTTC
CAWISLVAGYGYTF
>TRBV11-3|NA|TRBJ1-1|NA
TGTGCCAGCAGCTTACAATTTAACACTGAAGCTTTCTTT
CASSLQFNTEAFF
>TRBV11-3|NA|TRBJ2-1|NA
TGTGCCAGCAGCCTCTCAACGGGAAGCTCCTACAATGAGCAGTTCTTC
CASSLSTGSSYNEQFF
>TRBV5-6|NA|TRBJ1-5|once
TGTGCCAGCAGCTTGACCCAAAGCGGTTATCAGCCCCAGCATTTT
CASSLTQSGYQPQHF
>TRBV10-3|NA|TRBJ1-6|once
TGTGCCATCAGAAGGGACATTCAGGCAAATTCACCCCTCCACTTT
CAIRRDIQANSPLHF
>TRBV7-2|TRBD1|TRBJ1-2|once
TGTGCCAGCAGCACAAGGACAGGGTCGGGCTATGGCTACACCTTC
CASSTRTGSGYGYTF
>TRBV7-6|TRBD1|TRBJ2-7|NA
TGTGCCAGCAGTTCTCCGGGACAGGGGGTATACGAGCAGTACTTC
CASSSPGQGVYEQYF
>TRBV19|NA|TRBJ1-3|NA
TGTGCCAGTACCTATCACTCAGCCGGAAACACCATATATTTT
CASTYHSAGNTIYF
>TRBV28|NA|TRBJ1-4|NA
TGTGCCAGCACCTCCGGGGGCCCGAATGAAAAACTGTTTTTT
CASTSGGPNEKLFF
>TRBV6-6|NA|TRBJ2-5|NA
TGTGCCACCCGGTCGGGACTAGAGACCCAGTACTTC
CATRSGLETQYF
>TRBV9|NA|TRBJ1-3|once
TGTGCCAGCAGCGTAGGGGCAGGCACCTCTGGAAACACCATATATTTT
CASSVGAGTSGNTIYF
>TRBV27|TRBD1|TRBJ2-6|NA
TGTGCCAGCAGTTCAGTGGGAGGACAGGGGCAACAGAGACTCTCTGGGGCCAACGTCCTGACTTTC
CASSSVGGQGQQRLSGANVLTF
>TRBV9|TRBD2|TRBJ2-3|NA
TGTGCCAGCAGCGTAGTTGGGCTAGCGGGGGACCTAGATACGCAGTATTTT
CASSVVGLAGDLDTQYF
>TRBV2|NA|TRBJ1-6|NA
TGTGCCAGCAGCGAAGCGGGATCTCCTTCACCCCTCCACTTT
CASSEAGSPSPLHF
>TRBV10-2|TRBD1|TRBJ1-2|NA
TGCGCCAGCAACCCACAGGGGATTGGGGGCTACACCTTC
CASNPQGIGGYTF
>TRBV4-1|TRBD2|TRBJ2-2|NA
TGCGCCAGCAGCCGTCGGACTAGCGGGGGCCTTAAGAACACCGGGGAGCTGTTTTTT
CASSRRTSGGLKNTGELFF
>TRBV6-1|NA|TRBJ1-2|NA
TGTGCCAGCCAGGGTAATCACTATGGCTACACCTTC
CASQGNHYGYTF
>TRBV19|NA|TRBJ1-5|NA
TGTGCCAGTAGTCTACTCAATCAGCCCCAGCATTTT
CASSLLNQPQHF
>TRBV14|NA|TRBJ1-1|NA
TGTGCCAGCAGCCCGAGACCGACAACTGAAGCTTTCTTT
CASSPRPTTEAFF
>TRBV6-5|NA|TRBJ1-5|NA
TGTGCCAGCAGTTACTCGGCCGGGGCACGGCAGCCCCAGCATTTT
CASSYSAGARQPQHF
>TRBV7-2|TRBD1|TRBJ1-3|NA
TGTGCCAGCAGCTTATATCCGGGACAGGGATTACCAAACACCATATATTTT
CASSLYPGQGLPNTIYF
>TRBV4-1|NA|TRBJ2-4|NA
TGCGCCAGCAAAGATTCCAAAAACATTCAGTACTTC
CASKDSKNIQYF
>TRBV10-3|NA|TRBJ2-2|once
TGTGCCATCAGTCAGGGGTCCCCCACCGGGGAGCTGTTTTTT
CAISQGSPTGELFF
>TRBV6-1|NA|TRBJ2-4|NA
TGTGCCAGCAGTTACGGGGTAATTCAGTACTTC
CASSYGVIQYF
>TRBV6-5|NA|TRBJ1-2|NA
TGTGCCAGCAGCCTTCATACTTATGGCTACACCTTC
CASSLHTYGYTF
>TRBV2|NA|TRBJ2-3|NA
TGTGCCAGCAGTGGAGATCAGGGAGGCACAGATACGCAGTATTTT
CASSGDQGGTDTQYF
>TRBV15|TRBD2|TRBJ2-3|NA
TGTGCCACCAGCAGGGGGGGAGCGGGGACTGGAGATACGCAGTATTTT
CATSRGGAGTGDTQYF
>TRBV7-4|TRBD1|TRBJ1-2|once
TGTGCCAGCAGCTTGACAGGGCGCTATGGCTACACCTTC
CASSLTGRYGYTF
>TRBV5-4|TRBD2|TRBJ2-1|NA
TGTGCCAGCAGCTTGGGGACTAGCGGCTGGAGCTCCTACAATGAGCAGTTCTTC
CASSLGTSGWSSYNEQFF
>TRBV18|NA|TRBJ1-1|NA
TGTGCCAGCTCACCTCAGGGGACGCCGAACACTGAAGCTTTCTTT
CASSPQGTPNTEAFF
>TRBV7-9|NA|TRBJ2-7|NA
TGTGCCAGCAGCTTAGCAGTTGGGTTCGAGCAGTACTTC
CASSLAVGFEQYF
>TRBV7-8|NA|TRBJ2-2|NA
TGTGCCAGCAGCACCTGGTCGACCGGGGAGCTGTTTTTT
CASSTWSTGELFF
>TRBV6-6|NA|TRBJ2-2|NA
TGTGCCAGCAGTTATCGTCTAGGAGCTAACACCGGGGAGCTGTTTTTT
CASSYRLGANTGELFF
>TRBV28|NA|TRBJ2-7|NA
TGTGCCAGCAGGCGAGGGGGGAGCTCCTACGAGCAGTACTTC
CASRRGGSSYEQYF
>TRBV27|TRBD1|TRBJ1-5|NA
TGTGCCATCGCCTCGGACAGGATCAATCAGCCCCAGCATTTT
CAIASDRINQPQHF
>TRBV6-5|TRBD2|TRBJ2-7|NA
TGTGCCAGCAGGCCCCCGGGACTAGCAGCCGAGCAGTACTTC
CASRPPGLAAEQYF
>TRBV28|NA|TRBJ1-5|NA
TGTGCCAGCAGACTAGGGGGCAATCAGCCCCAGCATTTT
CASRLGGNQPQHF
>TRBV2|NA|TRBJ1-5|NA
TGTGCCAGCAGGCCCCGAGGGGGGCCCTACCGGGCCCAGCCCCAGCATTTT
CASRPRGGPYRAQPQHF
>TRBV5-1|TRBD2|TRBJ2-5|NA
TGCGCCAGCAGCTGGGGTAGCGGGGGGGCCCGGGAGACCCAGTACTTC
CASSWGSGGARETQYF
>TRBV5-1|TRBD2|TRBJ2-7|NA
TGCGCCAGCAGTCCAGGGACTAGATCCTACGAGCAGTACTTC
CASSPGTRSYEQYF
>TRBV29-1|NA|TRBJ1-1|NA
TGCAGCGTTGTCAGGGTGGTGAGCACTGAAGCTTTCTTT
CSVVRVVSTEAFF
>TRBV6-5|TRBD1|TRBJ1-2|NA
TGTGCCAGCATCATGGGGCAGGGGGTAAACTATGGCTACACCTTC
CASIMGQGVNYGYTF
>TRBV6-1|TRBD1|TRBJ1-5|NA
TGTGCCAGCAAGACAGGGATTGGTCAGCCCCAGCATTTT
CASKTGIGQPQHF
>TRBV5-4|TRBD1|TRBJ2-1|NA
TGTGCCAGCAGCTCCCGGACAGGGGAGGCCTACAATGAGCAGTTCTTC
CASSSRTGEAYNEQFF
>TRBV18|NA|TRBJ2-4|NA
TGTGCCAGCTCACCATTTGGGGGCAAAAACATTCAGTACTTC
CASSPFGGKNIQYF
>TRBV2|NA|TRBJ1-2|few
TGTGCCAGCAGGAGGGGGGGAGCTAACTATGGCTACACCTTC
CASRRGGANYGYTF
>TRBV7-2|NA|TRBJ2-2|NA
TGTGCCAGCAGCACCCGTAACACCGGGGAGCTGTTTTTT
CASSTRNTGELFF
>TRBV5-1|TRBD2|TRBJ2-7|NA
TGCGCCAGCAGCTTGGTGTGGGGGGGGACGGACGAGCAGTACTTC
CASSLVWGGTDEQYF
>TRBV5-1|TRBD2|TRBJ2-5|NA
TGCGCCAGCAGCTTGGGTAGCGGGGGCAGGTACCAAGAGACCCAGTACTTC
CASSLGSGGRYQETQYF
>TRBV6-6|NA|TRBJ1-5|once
TGTGCCAGCAGTTATGGTACCCACGGGGGCAATCAGCCCCAGCATTTT
CASSYGTHGGNQPQHF
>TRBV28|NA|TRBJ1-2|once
TGTGCCAGCAACGCCGGGGGGGGTGGCTACACCTTC
CASNAGGGGYTF
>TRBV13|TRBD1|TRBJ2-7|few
TGTGCCAGCAGCTACCCCGACAGGGGCGAGGGAGAGCAGTACTTC
CASSYPDRGEGEQYF